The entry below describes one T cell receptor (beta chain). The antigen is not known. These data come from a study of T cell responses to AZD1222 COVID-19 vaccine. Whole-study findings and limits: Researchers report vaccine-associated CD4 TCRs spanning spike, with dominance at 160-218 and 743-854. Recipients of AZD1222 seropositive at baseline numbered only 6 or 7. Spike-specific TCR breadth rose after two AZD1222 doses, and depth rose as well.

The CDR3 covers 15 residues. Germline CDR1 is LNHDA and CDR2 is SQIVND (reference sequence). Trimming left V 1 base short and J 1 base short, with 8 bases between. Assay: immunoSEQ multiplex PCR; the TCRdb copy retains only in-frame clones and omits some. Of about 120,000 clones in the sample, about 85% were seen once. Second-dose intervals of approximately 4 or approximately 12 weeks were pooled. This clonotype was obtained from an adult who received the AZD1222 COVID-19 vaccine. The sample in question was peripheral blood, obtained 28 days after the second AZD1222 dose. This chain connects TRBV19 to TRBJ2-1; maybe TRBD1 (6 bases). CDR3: CASSIGQGSYNEQFF. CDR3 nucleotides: TGTGCCAGTAGTATAGGTCAGGGGTCCTACAATGAGCAGTTCTTC. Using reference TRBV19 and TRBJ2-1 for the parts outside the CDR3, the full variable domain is DGGITQSPKYLFRKEGQNVTLSCEQNLNHDAMYWYRQDPGQGLRLIYYSQIVNDFQKGDIAEGYSVSREKKESFPLTVTSAQKNPTAFYLCASSIGQGSYNEQFFGPGTRLTVL.